The present T cell receptor beta chain was sequenced within a study of blood T cell repertoires in COVID-19. Study details: Whether acute or convalescent, the COVID-19 samples came from the United States, Italy and Spain.

J was trimmed by 5 bases and V by 7 bases; bases with no gene match: 3. The CDR3 spans 13 residues. Germline V lookup: CDR1 SQVTM, CDR2 ANQGSEA. Method: immunoSEQ multiplex PCR; TCRdb's copy keeps in-frame clones and lacks some. The table lists 110,000 to 150,000 clones, just under 85% of them singletons. This clone has only one observation. At the DNA level, this CDR3 is encoded by other sequences in the same sample as well. This rearrangement joins TRBV29-1 to TRBJ2-2, with TRBD1 matching 11 bases. The sequence was obtained from a woman of 80 years or more with acute or convalescent COVID-19. The specimen sequenced was peripheral blood. As DNA, the CDR3 is TGCAGCGCGGACAGGGGGCATACCGGGGAGCTGTTTTTT. This sequence encodes CSADRGHTGELFF.